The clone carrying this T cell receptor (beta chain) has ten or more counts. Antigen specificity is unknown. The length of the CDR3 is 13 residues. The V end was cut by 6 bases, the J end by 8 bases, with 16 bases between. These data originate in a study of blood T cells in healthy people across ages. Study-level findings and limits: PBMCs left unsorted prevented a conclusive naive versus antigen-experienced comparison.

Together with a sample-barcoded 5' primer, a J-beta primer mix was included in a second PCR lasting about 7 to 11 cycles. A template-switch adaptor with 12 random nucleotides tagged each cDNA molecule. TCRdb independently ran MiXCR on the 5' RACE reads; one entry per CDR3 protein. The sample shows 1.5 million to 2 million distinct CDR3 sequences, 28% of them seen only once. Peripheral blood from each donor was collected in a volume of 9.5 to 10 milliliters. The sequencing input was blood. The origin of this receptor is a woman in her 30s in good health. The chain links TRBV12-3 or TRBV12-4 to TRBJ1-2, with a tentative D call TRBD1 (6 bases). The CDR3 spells CASSRLRGGGYTF. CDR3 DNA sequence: TGTGCCAGCAGCCGCCTGAGGGGGGGCGGCTACACCTTC.